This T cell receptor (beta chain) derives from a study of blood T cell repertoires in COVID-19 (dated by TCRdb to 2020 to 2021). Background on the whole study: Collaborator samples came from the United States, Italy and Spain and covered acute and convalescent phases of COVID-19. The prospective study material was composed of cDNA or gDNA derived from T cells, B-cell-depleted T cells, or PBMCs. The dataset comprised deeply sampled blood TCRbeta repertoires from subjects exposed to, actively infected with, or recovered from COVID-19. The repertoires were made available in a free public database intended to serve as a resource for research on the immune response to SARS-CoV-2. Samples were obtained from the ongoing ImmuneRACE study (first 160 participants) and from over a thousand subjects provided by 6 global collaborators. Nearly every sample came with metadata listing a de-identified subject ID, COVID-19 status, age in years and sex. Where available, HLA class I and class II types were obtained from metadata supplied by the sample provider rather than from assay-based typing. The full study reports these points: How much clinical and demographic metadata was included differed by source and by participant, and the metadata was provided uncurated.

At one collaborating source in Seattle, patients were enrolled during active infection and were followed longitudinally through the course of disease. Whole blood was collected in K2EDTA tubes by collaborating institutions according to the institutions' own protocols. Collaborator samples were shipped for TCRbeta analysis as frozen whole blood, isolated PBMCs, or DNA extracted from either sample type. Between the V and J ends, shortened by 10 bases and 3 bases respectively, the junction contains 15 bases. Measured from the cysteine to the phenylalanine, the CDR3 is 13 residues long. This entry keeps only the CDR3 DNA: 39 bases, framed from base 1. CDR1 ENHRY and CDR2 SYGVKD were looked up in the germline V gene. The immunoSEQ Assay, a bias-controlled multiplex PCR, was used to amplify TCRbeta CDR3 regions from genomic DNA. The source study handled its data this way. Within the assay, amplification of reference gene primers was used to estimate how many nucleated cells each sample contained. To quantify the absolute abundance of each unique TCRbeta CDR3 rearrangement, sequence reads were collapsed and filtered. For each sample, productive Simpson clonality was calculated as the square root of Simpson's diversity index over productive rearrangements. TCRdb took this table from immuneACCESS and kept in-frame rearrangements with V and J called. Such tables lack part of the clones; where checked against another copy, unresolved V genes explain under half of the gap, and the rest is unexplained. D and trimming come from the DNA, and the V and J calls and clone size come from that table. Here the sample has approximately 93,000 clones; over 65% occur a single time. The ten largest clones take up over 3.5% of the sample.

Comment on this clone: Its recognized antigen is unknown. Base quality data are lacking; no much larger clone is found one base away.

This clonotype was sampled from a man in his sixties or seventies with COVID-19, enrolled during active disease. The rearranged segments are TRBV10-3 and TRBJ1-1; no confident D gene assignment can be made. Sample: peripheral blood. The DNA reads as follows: TGTGCCACCTCGGGGAATAGGGACACTGAAGCTTTCTTT. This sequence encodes CATSGNRDTEAFF.